This TCR beta chain was profiled in a study of Tregs in tolerant kidney transplant recipients. Study observations and caveats: Biological reproducibility was not directly addressed, but technical replication error appeared minimal. The small number of patients limits these findings pending further validation. The most relevant donor-specific Treg TCRbeta repertoire apparently came from expansion with activated donor B cells.

Thawed PBMCs were FACS-sorted into unstimulated CD4+CD25+CD127- regulatory T cells, CD4+CD25- non-regulatory cells, CD4 and CD8 cells. With 5 bases removed from V and 2 bases from J, the gap between germline ends came to 7 bases. This CDR3 has 14 amino acids. The germline gives CDR1 SEHNR, CDR2 FQNEAQ (reference sequence). In the case of this clone: The antigen remains unidentified.

Profiled with immunoSEQ multiplex PCR; TCRdb holds only in-frame clones, not every one. The profile shows more than 90,000 clones, approximately 90% of them singletons. This receptor was identified in a human donor in good health. This chain joins TRBV7-9 and TRBJ2-6; D remains unclear. The sequenced sample was CD4+ T cells from blood. The CDR3: CASSPWAGANVLTF. In DNA form, the CDR3 reads TGTGCCAGCAGCCCCTGGGCTGGGGCCAACGTCCTGACTTTC.